This T cell receptor (beta chain) is from a study of blood T cell repertoires in COVID-19. Background on the study: Researchers got acute and convalescent COVID-19 samples from the United States, Italy and Spain. Sample material is recorded as cDNA or gDNA derived from T cells, B-cell-depleted T cells, or PBMCs.

Trimming removed 9 bases from V and 4 bases from J; junction bases left unmatched: 10. The CDR3 runs 14 residues. Germline CDR1 is LNHDA and CDR2 is SQIVND (reference sequence). The assay was immunoSEQ multiplex PCR, and TCRdb's table has in-frame clones only and misses some. The sample consists of roughly 150,000 clones, more than 80% of them appearing once. The sequence was collected from a man aged 55 to 70 with acute or convalescent COVID-19. The V gene is TRBV19, the J gene TRBJ1-1; TRBD1 aligns across 8 bases. Sample: peripheral blood. The CDR3 nucleotides read TGTGCCAGCTACACAACAGGGGGAGGCACTGAAGCTTTCTTT. It translates to CASYTTGGGTEAFF.